The TCR beta chain described here comes from a study of blood T cell repertoires in COVID-19. Study background: Acute-phase and convalescent COVID-19 samples originated in the United States, Italy and Spain. Nucleic acid was either cDNA or gDNA, and it came from T cells, B-cell-depleted T cells, or PBMCs.

Seattle patients were enrolled while actively infected and followed longitudinally. V lost 5 bases and J lost 0, with 10 bases in between. This CDR3 comprises 15 residues. CDR1 and CDR2 (germline): SGHAT, FQNNGV. In the original processing: Amplification with reference gene primers provided the estimates of nucleated cell counts. TCRdb keeps only in-frame clones here, not all; method: immunoSEQ multiplex PCR. That table furnishes V, J and clone size, whereas the DNA furnished D and trimming. The sample yields more than 350,000 clones, around 89% seen once. This sequence was found in a woman in her 30s with COVID-19, enrolled during active disease. Specimen: peripheral blood. This sequence joins TRBV11-2 and TRBJ1-4; D unresolved. In DNA form, the CDR3 reads TGTGCCAGCAGCCTGGAGTATGCAACTAATGAAAAACTGTTTTTT. As protein: CASSLEYATNEKLFF.